This record looks at one T cell receptor (beta chain) sequence and its context. The antigen this receptor binds is unknown. Per-base qualities were not stored, and no clone one base away is much larger. The CDR3 spans 15 residues, from the cysteine through the phenylalanine. The DNA shown is the 45-base CDR3, in frame from base 1. Looking up the germline V gene (reference sequence) yields CDR1 SEHNR and CDR2 FQNEAQ. V is reduced by 4 bases and J by 2 bases, leaving a spacing of 14 bases between them. All of the isolated RNA was reverse transcribed with the High Capacity cDNA Reverse Transcription Kit, so expressed TCRB transcripts were sequenced. Naive, central memory and regulatory T cell samples underwent deep immunoSEQ sequencing, averaging about 3.5 million total reads per sample. After sorted cells were lysed in RLT buffer, RNA was extracted with DNase-treated RNeasy Micro or Mini kits, with the choice depending on cell number. To prevent cross-contamination, every cell subset was processed on its own, while patient and healthy donor samples were processed together. The immunoSEQ multiplex PCR was used to amplify TCRB sequences from cDNA, yielding 87-bp fragments that span the CDR3 region. Sequencing of the amplicons was performed on the Illumina HiSeq platform. For the original study's pipeline: Synthetic template baselines were used to correct PCR bias computationally, reads within Hamming distance 2 were collapsed, and singletons that could not be merged were discarded. Reads were aligned against IMGT to assign V, D and J genes, CDR3 length and insertions or deletions at six rearrangement sites. Within each subset, clonotype counts were normalized to sorted cell number, after which true diversity and Gini coefficients were computed with the tcR R package. The overlap coefficient, calculated on TCRB nucleotide sequences, was used to quantify repertoire sharing. Out-of-frame TCRB sequences from naive cells were analyzed as a proxy for the pre-selection repertoire. Sourced from immuneACCESS, this table was stored by TCRdb with only in-frame sequences that have V and J called. A share of the clones is absent; for the studies checked, an unresolved V gene accounts for under half, and the remainder has no known explanation. The DNA was the basis for D and trimming; V, J and clone size are from that table. This sample is represented by 350,000 to 450,000 clones; 10% to 15% of them were singletons. Clones ranked in the top ten supply about 0.01% of the sample.

The source of the sample is a study of beta chain features in type 1 diabetes (dated by TCRdb to the late 2010s). For the study in its entirety: Mean age, gender distribution, total cell number and subset yield did not differ between patients and healthy donors. A total of around 110,000,000 sorted cells were examined across all samples, and RNA yield correlated strongly with the number of cells per subset. In the study, recently diagnosed type 1 diabetes patients and matched healthy donors were compared on the TCRB repertoires of their sorted circulating CD4+ T cell subsets. Regulatory and stem cell-like memory subsets were obtained from only 8 patients and about eight healthy donors, while naive and central memory subsets were obtained from all 28 donors. What the research found in general, with its limitations: Fewer insertions and more nucleotide deletions at VDJ recombination sites were observed in patients with type 1 diabetes, implying thymic rearrangement abnormalities. Because cDNA rather than genomic DNA was sequenced, highly expressing activated cells could have been over-represented, although no difference in activation and CD3 levels was found between groups. Naive, central memory and regulatory TCRB repertoires appeared more similar among patients than among healthy donors. PCR may preferentially amplify shorter templates, but because patient and control samples were amplified and corrected together, any resulting skew would affect both groups equally. Only small numbers of individuals were included in the HLA sub-analyses, which left unresolved whether HLA type had any influence on TCRB rearrangement. In all four CD4+ subsets, TCRB CDR3 length was moderately but significantly shorter in type 1 diabetes patients.

Each donor gave one peripheral blood draw, around 100 mL on average, collected into heparinised tubes. Using a panel that included CD45RO, CCR7, CD25, CD127, CD95 and CD27, naive, central memory, regulatory and stem cell-like memory CD4+ T cells were sorted on a BD FACSAria II. Purity was above 95% for every sorted population. PBMCs were isolated immediately by Lymphoprep density gradient centrifugation and stained directly without culture. So that batch effects would be minimized, each experiment stained and sorted samples in pairs, pairing one healthy donor with one patient. The sequence was obtained from a woman under 30 with type 1 diabetes. The rearrangement combines TRBV7-9 with TRBJ1-2, with a weak D call of TRBD1 (5 bases match). The sample taken for sequencing was naive CD4+ T cells from blood. Reading the label with the study, this specimen's cell subset or site is: true naive CD4+ T cells. The DNA sequence is as follows: TGTGCCAGCAGCTACCCCGGGGGAGGGAACTATGGCTACACCTTC. Translated, this is CASSYPGGGNYGYTF.